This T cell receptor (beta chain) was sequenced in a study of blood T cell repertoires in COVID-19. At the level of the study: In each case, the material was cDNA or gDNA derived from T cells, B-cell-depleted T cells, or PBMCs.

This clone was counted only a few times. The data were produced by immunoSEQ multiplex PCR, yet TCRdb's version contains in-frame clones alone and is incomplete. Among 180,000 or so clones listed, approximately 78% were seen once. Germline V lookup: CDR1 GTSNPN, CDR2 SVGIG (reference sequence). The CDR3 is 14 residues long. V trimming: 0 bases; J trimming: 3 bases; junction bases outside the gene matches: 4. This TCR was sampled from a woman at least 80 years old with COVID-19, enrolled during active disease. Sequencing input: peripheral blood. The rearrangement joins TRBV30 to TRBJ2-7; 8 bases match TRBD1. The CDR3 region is CAWSVGRGLYEQYF. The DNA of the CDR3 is TGTGCCTGGAGTGTTGGCAGGGGGCTCTACGAGCAGTACTTC.